In its sample, the clone carrying this T cell receptor (beta chain) ranks as medium-sized. Its specificity is unknown. This sample is drawn from a study of beta chain features in type 1 diabetes. Study results and limitations: In every one of the four CD4+ subsets, TCRB CDR3s were moderately but significantly shorter in Type 1 diabetes patients. Patients' naive, central memory and regulatory TCRB repertoires appeared more alike than those of healthy donors. Cells expressing TCR highly could be over-represented by cDNA sequencing.

Sequencing targeted expressed TCRB transcripts, as all isolated RNA had been reverse transcribed. TCRdb's copy holds only in-frame clones and misses some; the assay was immunoSEQ multiplex PCR. In the table there are 40,000 or so clones, just over 50% of which are singletons. This CDR3 spans 15 amino acids. CDR1 and CDR2 from the germline V gene are SGHVS and FNYEAQ. Losses at the gene ends were 5 bases for V and 6 bases for J; bases not matched to a gene: 9. The J gene is TRBJ2-7, the V gene TRBV7-6, with TRBD1 matching over 11 bases. The receptor's source is a woman aged 18-29 years in good health. The source material was Tregs from blood. CDR3 sequence: CASSASPGTGGEQYF. The CDR3 DNA follows: TGTGCCAGCAGCGCTTCCCCCGGGACAGGGGGCGAGCAGTACTTC.